The 26 T cell receptor beta chains given below trace back to one sample, sequenced in a study of identical twins. TCRdb reanalysed the 5' RACE reads using MiXCR and keeps one entry per CDR3 protein. The sample consists of 1.5 million to 2 million distinct CDR3 sequences, under 35% of them appearing once. The sample consisted of cord blood. Every receptor here comes from a newborn girl in good health.

The genes are TRBV6-5 and TRBJ1-6; tentatively, D is TRBD1 (5 bases). Germline loops: CDR1 MNHEY, CDR2 SVGAGI. This CDR3 contains 13 residues. V was clipped by 2 bases and J by 9 bases, with 8 bases between them. DNA of the CDR3: TGTGCCAGCAGTTACCTCGGGGGTTCACCCCTCCACTTT. Its translation is CASSYLGGSPLHF.

This clonotype was seen more than once but under ten times. J is TRBJ1-1 and V is TRBV5-1, with a possible D match to TRBD1 (5 bases). The length of the CDR3 is 14 residues. The V end was cut by 0 bases, the J end by 6 bases, with 12 bases between. CDR1 is SGHRS, CDR2 YFSETQ, per germline. This CDR3 is CASSLAGGVSEAFF. As DNA, the CDR3 is TGCGCCAGCAGCTTGGCGGGGGGGGTCTCTGAAGCTTTCTTT.

V usage is TRBV20-1 and J usage is TRBJ2-3, with TRBD2 matching 10 bases. The CDR3 consists of 16 residues. Germline V lookup: CDR1 DFQATT, CDR2 SNEGSKA (reference sequence). V was clipped by 0 bases and J by 1 base; unmatched bases: 4. CDR3 coding DNA: TGCAGTGCTAGAGATTGGACTAGCGGCCGCACAGATACGCAGTATTTT. Translation: CSARDWTSGRTDTQYF.

This chain links TRBV7-9 with TRBJ2-5, with D unresolved. The CDR3 totals 12 residues. Germline values: CDR1 SEHNR, CDR2 FQNEAQ (reference sequence). Deletions cut 5 bases from V and 10 bases from J, with 14 bases between. The CDR3 bases are TGTGCCAGCAGCCTCAACAAGAGAAACCAGTACTTC. This translates into CASSLNKRNQYF.

This sequence joins TRBV6-5 and TRBJ2-4; 11 bases fit TRBD2. J lost 0 bases, V lost 2 bases, and 6 bases had no gene match. The germline V gene encodes CDR1 MNHEY and CDR2 SVGAGI. This CDR3 spans 18 amino acids. This CDR3 reads CASSYLLAGARAKNIQYF. CDR3 nucleotide sequence: TGTGCCAGCAGTTACCTACTAGCGGGGGCCAGAGCCAAAAACATTCAGTACTTC.

This clonotype came up a few times. This sequence joins TRBV10-3 and TRBJ1-5; no clear D. CDR3 length equals 13 residues. CDR1 is ENHRY, CDR2 SYGVKD, per germline. The ends were cut back, 2 bases at V and 6 bases at J, with 8 bases in the middle. The CDR3 protein is CAISEASVQPQHF. The CDR3 coding sequence is TGTGCCATCAGTGAGGCAAGCGTTCAGCCCCAGCATTTT.

This clonotype was counted a few times. J is TRBJ2-7 and V is TRBV2; 11 nucleotides align to TRBD1. The CDR3 length is 14 residues. V shed 8 bases and J 3 bases; nucleotides not matched to a gene: 6. Per germline, CDR1 SNHLY and CDR2 FYNNEI. CDR3 amino acids: CASDPGTGGYEQYF. CDR3 sequence (DNA): TGTGCCAGCGACCCCGGGACAGGGGGCTACGAGCAGTACTTC.

This chain connects TRBV10-2 to TRBJ2-7; the D gene is possibly TRBD2 (5 bases). The CDR3 runs 14 residues. Germline assignment: CDR1 WSHSY and CDR2 SAAADI. Trimming pared 7 bases from V and 0 bases from J, leaving 13 bases between. The CDR3 DNA sequence: TGCGCCAGCAAACGGGTAGGGAGCTCCTACGAGCAGTACTTC. This encodes CASKRVGSSYEQYF.

This clonotype was picked up a small number of times. The genes are TRBV4-2 and TRBJ2-3, with 9 bases fitting TRBD2. This CDR3 is built from 18 residues. J lost 2 bases, V lost 0 bases, and 9 bases had no gene match. Germline V gives CDR1 LGHNA, CDR2 YNFKEQ. The CDR3 nucleotides are TGTGCCAGCAGCCAAGATTCGGCGGGAGGGCCCCACACAGATACGCAGTATTTT. Its translation: CASSQDSAGGPHTDTQYF.

The chain combines TRBV28 with TRBJ2-7; D ambiguous. V lost 4 bases and J lost 3, with 10 bases in between. This CDR3 spans 13 amino acids. Germline V gene data show CDR1 as MDHEN and CDR2 as SYDVKM. The CDR3 here is CASSSPYGYEQYF. The DNA for the CDR3 is TGTGCCAGCAGTTCACCTTACGGCTACGAGCAGTACTTC.

Points on this clonotype: At one end the junction does not follow the germline gene, possibly because of a read error. This chain links TRBV12-3 or TRBV12-4 with TRBJ1-2; 9 nucleotides align to TRBD1. The CDR3 runs 14 residues. Here the CDR3 reads CSSTPTGGYYGYTF. CDR3 nucleotide sequence: TGTTCCAGCACCCCTACAGGGGGCTACTATGGCTACACCTTC.

The CDR3 nucleotides read TGTGCCAGCAGCCAACTTGGGATTCGGAATGAGCAGTTCTTC. Its translation: CASSQLGIRNEQFF. The rearrangement joins TRBV4-2 to TRBJ2-1, with D unclear. Germline V gene lookup returns CDR1 LGHNA and CDR2 YNFKEQ. The CDR3 extends over 14 amino acids. Trimming removed 2 bases from V and 7 bases from J, with 12 bases in between.

This chain joins TRBV7-8 and TRBJ2-7; D not resolved. Trimming pared 5 bases from V and 1 base from J, leaving 12 bases between. This CDR3 has 14 residues. CDR1 is SGHVS, CDR2 FQNEAQ, per germline. CDR3 DNA: TGTGCCAGCAGCCAGTCGTCCTATTCCTACGAGCAGTACTTC. Residues: CASSQSSYSYEQYF.

The chain carries TRBV20-1 and TRBJ2-4, with TRBD2 as a possible D gene (5 bases). The CDR3 consists of 14 residues. Per the germline V gene, CDR1 is DFQATT and CDR2 is SNEGSKA (reference sequence). The germline V and J ends were trimmed by 6 bases and 3 bases, with 15 bases remaining between them. This CDR3 is CSAHPGFGKNIQYF. As DNA, the CDR3 is TGCAGTGCCCACCCGGGGTTTGGCAAAAACATTCAGTACTTC.

This clonotype showed up just a few times. This chain connects TRBV2 to TRBJ2-3, with D possibly TRBD2 on 6 matching bases. CDR3 length: 12 amino acids. V was shortened by 4 bases and J by 9 bases, with 11 bases between the two germline ends. Germline V gene lookup returns CDR1 SNHLY and CDR2 FYNNEI. The CDR3 region is CASSATRGTQYF. The DNA of the CDR3 is TGTGCCAGCAGTGCGACTAGAGGGACGCAGTATTTT.

This clonotype was seen a handful of times. The V gene is TRBV11-2, the J gene TRBJ2-3; 7 positions agree with TRBD1. With V trimmed by 4 bases and J by 5 bases, 15 bases remained unmatched. The germline gives CDR1 SGHAT, CDR2 FQNNGV. The CDR3 loop spans 17 amino acids. CDR3 sequence: CASSSPQGFLHKDTQYF. The CDR3 bases are TGTGCCAGCAGCTCCCCACAGGGGTTCCTTCATAAAGATACGCAGTATTTT.

In its sample, this clonotype was seen many times. V usage is TRBV5-1 and J usage is TRBJ2-7; 8 bases match TRBD2. This CDR3 has 14 amino acids. Trimming cost V 1 base and J 3 bases; bases outside gene matches: 3. Germline loops: CDR1 SGHRS, CDR2 YFSETQ. The CDR3: CASSLMRGVYEQYF. The CDR3 DNA follows: TGCGCCAGCAGCTTGATGCGGGGGGTCTACGAGCAGTACTTC.

CDR3 in amino acids: CSANPGGFADTQYF. In DNA form, the CDR3 reads TGCAGTGCTAATCCGGGGGGGTTTGCAGATACGCAGTATTTT. The chain uses TRBV20-1 and TRBJ2-3, with 8 bases matching TRBD2. The CDR3 spans 14 residues. V shed 4 bases and J 4 bases; nucleotides not matched to a gene: 7. The germline CDR1 and CDR2 sequences are DFQATT and SNEGSKA (reference sequence).

On this clonotype itself: This sequence may be a read error, since a much larger clone differs from it by one base. The chain recombines TRBV20-1 with TRBJ2-7, with TRBD1 matching over 8 bases. The junction had 3 bases not matched to a gene; V was cut back by 1 base and J by 1 base. The CDR3 consists of 14 residues. Germline V gene sequence: CDR1 DFQATT, CDR2 SNEGSKA (reference sequence). The CDR3 sequence: CSARARDRSYEQYF. As DNA, the CDR3 is TGCAGTGCTAGAGCCCGGGACAGGTCCTACGAGCAGTACTTC.

V gene TRBV12-3 or TRBV12-4 combines with J gene TRBJ2-1, with TRBD2 matching over 13 bases. CDR3 size: 20 residues. V trimming: 3 bases; J trimming: 3 bases; junction bases outside the gene matches: 14. The CDR3 is CASSFFGLAGVNYYYNEQFF. The CDR3 coding sequence is TGTGCCAGCAGTTTCTTTGGACTAGCGGGAGTCAACTACTACTACAATGAGCAGTTCTTC.

V gene TRBV6-5 combines with J gene TRBJ2-4, with D possibly being TRBD2 (6 bases). Germline lookup yields CDR1 MNHEY and CDR2 SVGAGI. Trimming took off 5 bases at V and 6 bases at J, with 11 bases between the two ends. The CDR3 sequence is 13 residues long. This CDR3 is CASSPQEGNIQYF. CDR3 sequence (DNA): TGTGCCAGCAGTCCCCAGGAGGGAAACATTCAGTACTTC.

This clonotype was detected a few times. V and J are TRBV20-1 and TRBJ1-1, with D tentatively TRBD1 (5 bases). Trimming left V 0 bases short and J 1 base short, with 9 bases between. Germline values: CDR1 DFQATT, CDR2 SNEGSKA (reference sequence). The CDR3 has 14 residues. The CDR3 is CSAREGVQNTEAFF. In DNA form, the CDR3 reads TGCAGTGCTAGAGAAGGGGTTCAGAACACTGAAGCTTTCTTT.

This clonotype has ten or more counts. The CDR3 region has the DNA TGTGCCATCACCCACTTAGCGGGGAGCTCCTACAATGAGCAGTTCTTC. Amino acids: CAITHLAGSSYNEQFF. The chain recombines TRBV10-3 with TRBJ2-1, with 8 nucleotides matching TRBD2. The J segment lost 0 bases and the V segment lost 7 bases, leaving 8 bases of the junction unmatched. The CDR3 totals 16 residues. Germline CDR1 reads ENHRY; CDR2 reads SYGVKD.

This clonotype was picked up a small number of times. This chain uses TRBV27 with TRBJ1-2; no reliable D call. Germline CDR1 MNHEY, CDR2 SMNVEV (reference sequence). The CDR3 is 13 residues long. V was shortened by 2 bases and J by 6 bases, with 10 bases between the two germline ends. The CDR3 DNA reads TGTGCCAGCAGTTTAACACCCGCTCATGGCTACACCTTC. Translating gives CASSLTPAHGYTF.

There are a few counts of this clonotype. Since a much larger clone is just one base distant, this may be a read error. Here the CDR3 DNA reads TGCGCCAGCAGCGTGACAGGCACTGAAGCTTTCTTT. Its translation is CASSVTGTEAFF. The genes are TRBV5-1 and TRBJ1-1; the D gene is possibly TRBD1 (6 bases). Germline lookup yields CDR1 SGHRS and CDR2 YFSETQ. The germline V and J ends were trimmed by 4 bases and 4 bases, with 8 bases remaining between them. The CDR3 is 12 residues long.

This clonotype has just a few counts. This chain connects TRBV20-1 to TRBJ2-3, with D possibly matching TRBD2 (6 bases). Trimming stripped 3 bases from V and 2 bases from J, with 12 bases between. Per the germline V gene, CDR1 is DFQATT and CDR2 is SNEGSKA (reference sequence). The CDR3 has 14 amino acids. The DNA for the CDR3 is TGCAGTGCTAGCTATCGGGGGATCACAGATACGCAGTATTTT. It codes for CSASYRGITDTQYF.